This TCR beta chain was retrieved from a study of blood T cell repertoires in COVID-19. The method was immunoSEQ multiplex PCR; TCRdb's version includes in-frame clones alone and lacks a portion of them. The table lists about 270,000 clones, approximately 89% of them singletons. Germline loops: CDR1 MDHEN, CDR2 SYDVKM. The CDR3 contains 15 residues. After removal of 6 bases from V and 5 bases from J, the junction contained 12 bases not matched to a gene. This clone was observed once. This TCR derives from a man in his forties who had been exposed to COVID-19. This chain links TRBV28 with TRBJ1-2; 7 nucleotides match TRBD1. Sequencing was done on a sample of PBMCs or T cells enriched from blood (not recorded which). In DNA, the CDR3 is TGTGCCAGCAGCCCAGAGACAGGGTTACGGTATGGCTACACCTTC. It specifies CASSPETGLRYGYTF.